This TCR beta chain comes out of a study of blood T cell repertoires in COVID-19. On the study more broadly: From the United States, Italy and Spain came samples of acute and convalescent COVID-19. T cells, B-cell-depleted T cells, or PBMCs provided the cDNA or gDNA that served as material.

The CDR3 runs 16 residues. Per the germline V gene, CDR1 is SGHRS and CDR2 is YFSETQ. V trimming: 3 bases; J trimming: 8 bases; junction bases outside the gene matches: 13. Authors' methods: Amplification with reference gene primers provided the estimates of nucleated cell counts. Some clones are missing from TCRdb's copy, which holds only in-frame ones; the method was immunoSEQ multiplex PCR. The DNA gave D and trimming, while V, J and clone size come from that table. The data hold some 95,000 clones, with 76% observed a single time. The sample comprised peripheral blood. J is TRBJ1-2 and V is TRBV5-1; TRBD1 matches 10 bases. This TCR derives from a man aged 65-85 years with acute or convalescent COVID-19. CDR3 DNA: TGCGCCAGCAGCTCAAATCAGGGACAGGGGCTTGCAGGCTACACCTTC. Translation: CASSSNQGQGLAGYTF.